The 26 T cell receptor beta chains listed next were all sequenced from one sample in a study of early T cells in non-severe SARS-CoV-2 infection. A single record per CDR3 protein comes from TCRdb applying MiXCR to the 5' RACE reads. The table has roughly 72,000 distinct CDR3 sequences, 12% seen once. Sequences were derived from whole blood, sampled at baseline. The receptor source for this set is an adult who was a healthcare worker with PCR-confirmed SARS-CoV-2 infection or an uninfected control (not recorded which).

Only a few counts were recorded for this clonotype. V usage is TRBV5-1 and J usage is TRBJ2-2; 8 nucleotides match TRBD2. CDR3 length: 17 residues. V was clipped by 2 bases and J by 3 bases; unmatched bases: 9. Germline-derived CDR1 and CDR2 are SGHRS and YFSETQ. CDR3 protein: CASSFLTGGADTGELFF. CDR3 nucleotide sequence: TGCGCCAGCAGCTTCCTGACCGGGGGGGCCGACACCGGGGAGCTGTTTTTT.

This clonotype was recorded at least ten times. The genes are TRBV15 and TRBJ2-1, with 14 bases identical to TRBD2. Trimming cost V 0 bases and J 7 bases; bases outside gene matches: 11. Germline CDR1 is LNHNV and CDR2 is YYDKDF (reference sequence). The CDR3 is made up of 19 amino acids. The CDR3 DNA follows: TGTGCCACCAGCAGAGATAGGCGGGGACTAGCGGGGGCCGTAAATGAGCAGTTCTTC. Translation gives CATSRDRRGLAGAVNEQFF.

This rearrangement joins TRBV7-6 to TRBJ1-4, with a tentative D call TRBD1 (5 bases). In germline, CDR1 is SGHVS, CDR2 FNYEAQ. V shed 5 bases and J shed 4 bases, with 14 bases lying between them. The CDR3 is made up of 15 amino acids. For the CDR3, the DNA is TGTGCCAGCAGCATGATGGCAGGGATTAATGAAAAACTGTTTTTT. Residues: CASSMMAGINEKLFF.

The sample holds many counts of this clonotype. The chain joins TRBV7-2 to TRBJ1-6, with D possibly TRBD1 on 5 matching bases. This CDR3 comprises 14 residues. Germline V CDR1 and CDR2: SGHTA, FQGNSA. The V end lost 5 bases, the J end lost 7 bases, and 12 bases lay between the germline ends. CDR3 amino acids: CASSQIGGNSPLHF. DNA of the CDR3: TGTGCCAGCAGCCAAATTGGGGGGAATTCACCCCTCCACTTT.

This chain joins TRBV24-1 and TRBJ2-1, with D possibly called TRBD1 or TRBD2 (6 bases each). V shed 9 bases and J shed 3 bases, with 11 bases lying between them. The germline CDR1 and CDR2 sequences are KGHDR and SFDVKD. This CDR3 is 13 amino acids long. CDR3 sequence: CATGGGIYNEQFF. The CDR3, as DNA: TGTGCCACCGGGGGCGGGATCTACAATGAGCAGTTCTTC.

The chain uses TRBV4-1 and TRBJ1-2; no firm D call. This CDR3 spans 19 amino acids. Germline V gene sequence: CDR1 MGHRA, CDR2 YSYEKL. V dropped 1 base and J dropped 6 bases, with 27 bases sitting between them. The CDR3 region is CASSQGFRPSTETGDGYTF. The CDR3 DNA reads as TGCGCCAGCAGCCAAGGATTCCGTCCCTCGACCGAAACGGGCGATGGCTACACCTTC.

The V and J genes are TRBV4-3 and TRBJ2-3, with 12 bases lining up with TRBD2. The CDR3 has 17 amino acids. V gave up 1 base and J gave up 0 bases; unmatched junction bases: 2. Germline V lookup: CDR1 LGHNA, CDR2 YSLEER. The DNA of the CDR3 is TGCGCCAGCAGCCAAGGGACTAGCGGGGCAAGCACAGATACGCAGTATTTT. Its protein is CASSQGTSGASTDTQYF.

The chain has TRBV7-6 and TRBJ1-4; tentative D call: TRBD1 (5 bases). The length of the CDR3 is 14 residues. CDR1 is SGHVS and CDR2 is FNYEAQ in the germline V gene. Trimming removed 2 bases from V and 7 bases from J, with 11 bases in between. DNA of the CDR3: TGTGCCAGCAGCTTAAGGATCGGGGGTGAAAAACTGTTTTTT. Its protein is CASSLRIGGEKLFF.

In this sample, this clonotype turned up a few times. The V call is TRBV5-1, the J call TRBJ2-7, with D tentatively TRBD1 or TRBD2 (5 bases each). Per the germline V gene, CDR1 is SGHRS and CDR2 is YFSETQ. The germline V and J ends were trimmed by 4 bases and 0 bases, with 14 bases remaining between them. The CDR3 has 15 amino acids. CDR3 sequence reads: CASSRDGVDSYEQYF. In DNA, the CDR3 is TGCGCCAGCAGCCGGGACGGGGTTGACTCCTACGAGCAGTACTTC.

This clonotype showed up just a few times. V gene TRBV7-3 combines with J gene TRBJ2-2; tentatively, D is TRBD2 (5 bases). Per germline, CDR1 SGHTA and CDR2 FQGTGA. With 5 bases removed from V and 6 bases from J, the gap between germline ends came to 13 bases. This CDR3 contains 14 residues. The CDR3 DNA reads TGTGCCAGCAGCCCCGGACTGGTCCCCGGGGAGCTGTTTTTT. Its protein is CASSPGLVPGELFF.

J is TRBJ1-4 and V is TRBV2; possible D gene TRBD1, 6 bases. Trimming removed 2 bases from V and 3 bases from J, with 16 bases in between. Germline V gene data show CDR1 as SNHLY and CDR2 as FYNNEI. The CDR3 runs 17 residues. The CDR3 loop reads CASSEWQLGAPNEKLFF. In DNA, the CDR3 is TGTGCCAGCAGTGAATGGCAGTTGGGGGCCCCTAATGAAAAACTGTTTTTT.

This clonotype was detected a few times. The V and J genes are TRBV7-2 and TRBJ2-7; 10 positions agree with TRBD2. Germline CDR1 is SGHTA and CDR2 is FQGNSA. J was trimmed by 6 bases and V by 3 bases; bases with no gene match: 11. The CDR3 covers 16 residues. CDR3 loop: CASSFIVAGGRGEQYF. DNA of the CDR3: TGTGCCAGCAGCTTCATTGTAGCGGGGGGAAGGGGCGAGCAGTACTTC.

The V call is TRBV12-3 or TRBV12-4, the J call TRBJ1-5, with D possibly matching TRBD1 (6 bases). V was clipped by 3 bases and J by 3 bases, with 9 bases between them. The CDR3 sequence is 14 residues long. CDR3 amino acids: CASSLAGANQPQHF. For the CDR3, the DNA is TGTGCCAGCAGTTTGGCAGGGGCCAATCAGCCCCAGCATTTT.

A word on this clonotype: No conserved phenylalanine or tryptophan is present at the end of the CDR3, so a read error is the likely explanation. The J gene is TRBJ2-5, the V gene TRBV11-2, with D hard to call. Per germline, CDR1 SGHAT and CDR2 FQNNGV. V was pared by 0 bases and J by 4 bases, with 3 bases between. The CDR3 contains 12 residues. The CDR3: CASSLETETQYL. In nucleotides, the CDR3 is TGTGCCAGCAGCTTAGAAACAGAGACCCAGTACTTG.

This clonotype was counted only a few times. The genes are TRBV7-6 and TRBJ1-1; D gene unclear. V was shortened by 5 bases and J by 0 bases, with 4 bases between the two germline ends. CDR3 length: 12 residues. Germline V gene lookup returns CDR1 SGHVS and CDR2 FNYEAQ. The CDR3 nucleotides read TGTGCCAGCAGCGAGATGAACACTGAAGCTTTCTTT. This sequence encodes CASSEMNTEAFF. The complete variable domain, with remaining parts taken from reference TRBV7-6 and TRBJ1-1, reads GAGVSQSPRYKVTKRGQDVALRCDPISGHVSLYWYRQALGQGPEFLTYFNYEAQQDKSGLPNDRFSAERPEGSISTLTIQRTEQRDSAMYRCASSEMNTEAFFGQGTRLTVV.

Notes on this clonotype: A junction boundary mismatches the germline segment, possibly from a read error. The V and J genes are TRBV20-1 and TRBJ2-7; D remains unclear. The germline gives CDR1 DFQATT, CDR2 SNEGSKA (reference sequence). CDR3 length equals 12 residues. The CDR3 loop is CSASVVGRTHDF. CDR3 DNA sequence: TGCAGTGCTAGTGTTGTCGGCAGGACCCATGACTTC.

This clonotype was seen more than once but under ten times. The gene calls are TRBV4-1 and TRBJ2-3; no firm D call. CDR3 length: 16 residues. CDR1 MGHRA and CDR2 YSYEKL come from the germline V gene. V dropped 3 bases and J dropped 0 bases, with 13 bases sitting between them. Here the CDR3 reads CASSQRWEGSTDTQYF. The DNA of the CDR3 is TGCGCCAGCAGCCAGCGGTGGGAAGGGAGCACAGATACGCAGTATTTT.

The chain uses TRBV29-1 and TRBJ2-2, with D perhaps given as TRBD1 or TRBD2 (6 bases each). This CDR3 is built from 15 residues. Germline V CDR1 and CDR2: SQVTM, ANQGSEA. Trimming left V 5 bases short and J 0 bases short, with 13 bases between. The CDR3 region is CSVRWGASNTGELFF. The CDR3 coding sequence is TGCAGCGTTAGGTGGGGGGCCTCGAACACCGGGGAGCTGTTTTTT.

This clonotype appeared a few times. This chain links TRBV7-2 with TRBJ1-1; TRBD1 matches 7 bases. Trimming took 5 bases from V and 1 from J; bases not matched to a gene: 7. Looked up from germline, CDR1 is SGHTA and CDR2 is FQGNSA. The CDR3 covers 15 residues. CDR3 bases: TGTGCCAGCAGCGGGCGACAGGGAGGGAACACTGAAGCTTTCTTT. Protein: CASSGRQGGNTEAFF.

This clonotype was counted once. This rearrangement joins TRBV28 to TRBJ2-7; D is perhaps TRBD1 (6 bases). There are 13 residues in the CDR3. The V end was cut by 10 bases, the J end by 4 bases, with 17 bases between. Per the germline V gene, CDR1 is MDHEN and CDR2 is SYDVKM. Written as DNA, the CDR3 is TGTGCCACCCTGGGGGCGGTCGGTTACGAGCAGTACTTC. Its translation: CATLGAVGYEQYF.

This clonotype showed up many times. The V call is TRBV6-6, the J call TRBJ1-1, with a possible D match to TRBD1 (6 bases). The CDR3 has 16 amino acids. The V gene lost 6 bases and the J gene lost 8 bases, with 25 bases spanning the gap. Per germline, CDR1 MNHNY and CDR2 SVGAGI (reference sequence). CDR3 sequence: CASSSSVRQDNSEAFF. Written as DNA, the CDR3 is TGTGCCAGCAGCTCCTCCGTGAGACAGGACAACTCAGAAGCTTTCTTT.

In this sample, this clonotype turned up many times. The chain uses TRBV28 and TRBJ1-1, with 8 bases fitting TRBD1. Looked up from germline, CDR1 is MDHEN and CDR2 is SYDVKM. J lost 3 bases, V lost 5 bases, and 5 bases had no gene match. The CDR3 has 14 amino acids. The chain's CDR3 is CASSPGQVHTEAFF. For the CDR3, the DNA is TGTGCCAGCAGTCCGGGACAGGTACACACTGAAGCTTTCTTT.

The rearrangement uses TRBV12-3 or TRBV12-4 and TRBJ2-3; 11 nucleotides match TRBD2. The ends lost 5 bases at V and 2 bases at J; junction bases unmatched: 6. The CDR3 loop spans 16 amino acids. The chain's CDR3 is CASSRLAGGPTDTQYF. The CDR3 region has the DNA TGTGCCAGCAGTCGTTTAGCGGGGGGGCCCACAGATACGCAGTATTTT.

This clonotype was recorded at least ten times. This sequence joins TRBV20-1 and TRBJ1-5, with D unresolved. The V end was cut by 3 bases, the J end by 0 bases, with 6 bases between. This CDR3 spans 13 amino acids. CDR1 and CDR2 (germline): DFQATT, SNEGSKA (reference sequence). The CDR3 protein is CSARKGSNQPQHF. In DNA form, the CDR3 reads TGCAGTGCTAGGAAGGGTAGCAATCAGCCCCAGCATTTT.

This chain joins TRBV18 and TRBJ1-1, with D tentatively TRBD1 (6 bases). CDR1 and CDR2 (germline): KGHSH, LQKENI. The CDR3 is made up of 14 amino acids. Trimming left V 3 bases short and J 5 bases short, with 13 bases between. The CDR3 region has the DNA TGTGCCAGCTCACCGAACAGGGATCCAACTGAAGCTTTCTTT. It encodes CASSPNRDPTEAFF.

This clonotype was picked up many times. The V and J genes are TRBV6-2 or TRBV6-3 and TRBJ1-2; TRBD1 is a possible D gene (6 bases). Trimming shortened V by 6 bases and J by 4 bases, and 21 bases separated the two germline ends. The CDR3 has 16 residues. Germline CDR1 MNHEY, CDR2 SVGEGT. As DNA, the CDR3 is TGTGCCAGCAGGCAACCCGGCGGGGGCCTGGGCTATGGCTACACCTTC. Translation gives CASRQPGGGLGYGYTF.